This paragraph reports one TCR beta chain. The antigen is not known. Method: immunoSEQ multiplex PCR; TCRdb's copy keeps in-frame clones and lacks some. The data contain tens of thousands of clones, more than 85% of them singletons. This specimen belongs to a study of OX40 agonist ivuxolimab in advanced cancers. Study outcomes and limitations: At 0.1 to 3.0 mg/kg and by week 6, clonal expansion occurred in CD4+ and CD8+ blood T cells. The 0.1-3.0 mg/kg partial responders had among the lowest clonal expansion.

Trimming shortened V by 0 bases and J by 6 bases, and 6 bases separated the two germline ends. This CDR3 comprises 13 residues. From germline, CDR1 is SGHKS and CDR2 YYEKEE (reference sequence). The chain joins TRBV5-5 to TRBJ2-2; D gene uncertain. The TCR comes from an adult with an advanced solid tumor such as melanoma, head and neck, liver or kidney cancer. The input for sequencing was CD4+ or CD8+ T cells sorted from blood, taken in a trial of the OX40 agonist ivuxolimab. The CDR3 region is CASSLGGAGELFF. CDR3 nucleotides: TGTGCCAGCAGCTTGGGGGGTGCCGGGGAGCTGTTTTTT.